The T cell receptor (beta chain) under discussion was sequenced for a study of cytomegalovirus exposure and HLA in healthy donors. Study at large: The approximately 110 validation repertoires, a later analysis reported, used the same platform as the roughly 710 first-cohort repertoires. General observations from the study: First-cohort TCR clusters were later found to tend to co-occur in the 90 to 150 validation repertoires. In vitro work confirmed that a few CMV-associated chains recognize CMV antigens. Among TCR beta chains, those listed as cytomegalovirus-associated numbered about 150.

Sequenced by immunoSEQ multiplex PCR; TCRdb stores in-frame clones only, minus some. Of roughly 200,000 clones in the sample, 80% to 85% were seen once. This clone was observed a few times. What it recognizes is unknown. V lost 6 bases, J lost 2 bases, and 11 bases lay in between. The CDR3 is 13 amino acids. The germline V gene has CDR1 SGHTA and CDR2 FQGNSA. The chain uses TRBV7-2 and TRBJ2-7; TRBD1 might be the D (5 bases). The sequencing input was PBMCs. This clonotype was obtained from a woman aged 18-30 years in good health and CMV-seropositive. The CDR3 protein is CASRPTGTYEQYF. The CDR3 nucleotides are TGTGCCAGCAGACCCACAGGCACCTACGAGCAGTACTTC.